Sequencing of this T cell receptor beta chain was carried out in a study of blood T cells in healthy people across ages. Study findings and constraints: With age, beta diversity per million T cells declined roughly linearly, significantly by around 43. Leaving the PBMCs unsorted stopped any conclusive comparison of naive versus antigen-experienced cells.

Through a sample-barcoded 5' primer and a J-beta primer mix, a second PCR was run for 7 to 11 cycles. Each cDNA molecule was tagged by a template-switch adaptor with 12 random nucleotides. TCRdb used MiXCR to reprocess the 5' RACE reads, holding one entry per CDR3 protein. Among about 1.7 million distinct CDR3 sequences, 28% were seen once, and the ten largest hold around 7.7%. The CDR3 spans 14 residues. Per the germline V gene, CDR1 is DFQATT and CDR2 is SNEGSKA (reference sequence). Trimming pared 0 bases from V and 3 bases from J, leaving 12 bases between. This clonotype was seen repeatedly, ten times or more. Its antigen is unknown. In terms of origin and age, donors were healthy Caucasian individuals from Russia aged 6 to 90.

The V call is TRBV20-1, the J call TRBJ2-7, with TRBD2 as a possible D gene (6 bases). Input material: blood. The TCR originated in a woman in her twenties or thirties in good health. In DNA, the CDR3 is TGCAGTGCTAGAGATAGGGGCGGGAACTACGAGCAGTACTTC. Its protein is CSARDRGGNYEQYF.